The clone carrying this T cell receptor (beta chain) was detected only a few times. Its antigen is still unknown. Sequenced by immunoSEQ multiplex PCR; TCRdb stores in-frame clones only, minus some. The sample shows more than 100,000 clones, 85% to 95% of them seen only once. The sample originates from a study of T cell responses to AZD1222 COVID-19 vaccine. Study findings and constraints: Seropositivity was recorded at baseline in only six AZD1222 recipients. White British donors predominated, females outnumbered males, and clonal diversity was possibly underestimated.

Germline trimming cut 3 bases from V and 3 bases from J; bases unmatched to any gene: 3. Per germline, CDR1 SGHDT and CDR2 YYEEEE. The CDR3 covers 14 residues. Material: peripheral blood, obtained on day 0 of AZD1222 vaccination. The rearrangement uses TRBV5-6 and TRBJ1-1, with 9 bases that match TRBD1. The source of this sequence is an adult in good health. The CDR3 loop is CASSWGQGDTEAFF. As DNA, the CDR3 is TGTGCCAGCAGCTGGGGACAGGGCGACACTGAAGCTTTCTTT.